This is a list of T cell receptor beta chains from one sample in a study of shared T cell receptors in the human thymus. Only in-frame clones appear in the TCRdb table, and some are missing; sequencing was by immunoSEQ multiplex PCR. The sample carries around 730,000 clones, approximately 85% recorded once. The sample was also reused in another study, on human thymus T cells.

The sequencing input was thymocytes. These receptors were obtained from a girl in the first two years of life with a congenital heart defect. Both conserved end residues are part of each CDR3. The order of the fields is clone size, V gene, D gene, J gene, CDR3 DNA, CDR3 protein. A D gene is named only where the DNA matches it firmly. A clone size is listed for some rows: how often the clone was seen (once, few, many), or a class if it is expanded.

>-|TRBV11-2|-|TRBJ1-5
TGTGCCAGCAGCCCACTCCAGGGTCAGCCCCAGCATTTT
CASSPLQGQPQHF
>-|TRBV5-1|-|TRBJ2-1
TGCGCCAGCAGCCAAACCGGTGAGCAGTTCTTC
CASSQTGEQFF
>-|TRBV7-2|TRBD2|TRBJ2-7
TGTGCCAGCAGCGCCACTAGCGGAGTCAGAGAGCAGTACTTC
CASSATSGVREQYF
>-|TRBV4-2|-|TRBJ2-7
TGTGCCAGCAGCCAAGGAGGGCAATACGAGCAGTACTTC
CASSQGGQYEQYF
>-|TRBV7-2|-|TRBJ1-4
TGTGCCAGCAGCTTAGCCCCAGGGAGCGGGGCTAGGGAAAAACTGTTTTTT
CASSLAPGSGAREKLFF
>-|TRBV7-9|TRBD1|TRBJ1-6
TGTGCCAGCAGCTTACCCTCTCAGGGGGCGAATTCACCCCTCCACTTT
CASSLPSQGANSPLHF
>-|TRBV7-2|TRBD2|TRBJ2-3
TGTGCCAGCAGCTTAGGGCGGGGGAGTTTGGATACGCAGTATTTT
CASSLGRGSLDTQYF
>-|TRBV7-9|-|TRBJ2-7
TGTGCCAGCAGCTTAGTCAGGATGAAGCAGTCCTACGAGCAGTACTTC
CASSLVRMKQSYEQYF
>-|TRBV5-1|-|TRBJ1-3
TGCGCCAGCAGCGAGGGGGCTGGAAACACCATATATTTT
CASSEGAGNTIYF
>-|TRBV20-1|TRBD2|TRBJ2-1
TGCAGTGCTGGCAGCGGGGGGGCATGGTTCTTC
CSAGSGGAWFF
>-|TRBV28|-|TRBJ2-1
TGTGCCAGCAGTCTCTCGAGCTCCTACAATGAGCAGTTCTTC
CASSLSSSYNEQFF
>-|TRBV5-4|-|TRBJ2-3
TGTGCCAGCAGCGGCGGGTCTAGCACAGATACGCAGTATTTT
CASSGGSSTDTQYF
>-|TRBV4-1|TRBD1|TRBJ1-5
TGCGCCAGCAGCGCCCGGGACAGTCTTTATCAGCCCCAGCATTTT
CASSARDSLYQPQHF
>-|TRBV5-4|TRBD1|TRBJ1-5
TGTGCCAGCAGCTTGGTGGGGACAGATGATAGCAATCAGCCCCAGCATTTT
CASSLVGTDDSNQPQHF
>-|TRBV5-1|-|TRBJ2-7
TGCGCCAGCAGCTCCGCGGAGGGGTTTACCTACGAGCAGTACTTC
CASSSAEGFTYEQYF
>-|TRBV5-6|-|TRBJ2-7
TGTGCCAGCAGCTTTTCGTGCGGGGAGCCTACTATCTCCTACGAGCAGTACTTC
CASSFSCGEPTISYEQYF
>once|TRBV7-2|-|TRBJ2-7
TGTGCCAGCGGACCCCTGCGGGCGGGGCCCTACGAGCAGTACTTC
CASGPLRAGPYEQYF
>-|TRBV4-1|TRBD2|TRBJ2-2
TGCGCCAGCAGCGCTCCGGGACTACTGGCCCCCGGGGAGCTGTTTTTT
CASSAPGLLAPGELFF
>-|TRBV18|TRBD1|TRBJ2-7
TGTGCCAGCTCCCGCAGGGGGCAGGGGATCACCTACGAGCAGTACTTC
CASSRRGQGITYEQYF
>-|TRBV15|-|TRBJ1-6
TGTGCCACCAGGAGCAGTGCCGGGAATTCACCCCTCCACTTT
CATRSSAGNSPLHF
>-|TRBV2|TRBD1|TRBJ1-2
TGTGCCAGCAGTCACCCCGGGGGACAGTTAAACTATGGCTACACCTTC
CASSHPGGQLNYGYTF
>few|TRBV7-2|-|TRBJ1-4
TGTGCCAGCAGCTTAAGGGACCGGAGGGGAACTAATGAAAAACTGTTTTTT
CASSLRDRRGTNEKLFF
>-|TRBV27|TRBD1|TRBJ1-5
TGTGCCAGCAGCCTTGGACAGGGCGCTATTCAGCCCCAGCATTTT
CASSLGQGAIQPQHF
>-|TRBV29-1|-|TRBJ2-1
TGCAGCGTTGAAGTGTCCGGGAGCCCCGGTCAGAGCTCCTACAATGAGCAGTTCTTC
CSVEVSGSPGQSSYNEQFF
>-|TRBV6-6|-|TRBJ2-5
TGTGCCAGCAGACGGGACTCCCAAGAGACCCAGTACTTC
CASRRDSQETQYF
>once|TRBV28|-|TRBJ1-1
TGTGCCAGCAGTAAAGGACACATGAACACTGAAGCTTTCTTT
CASSKGHMNTEAFF
>once|TRBV5-6|-|TRBJ2-3
TGTGCCAGCAGCTTTTGGCGGAGCCTTAGAGATACGCAGTATTTT
CASSFWRSLRDTQYF
>-|TRBV7-2|-|TRBJ2-7
TGTGCCAGCAGCTTAGCCATCGGGGAGCAGTACTTC
CASSLAIGEQYF
>-|TRBV2|-|TRBJ1-1
TGTGCCAGCAGGGGCGATGAATACACTGAAGCTTTCTTT
CASRGDEYTEAFF
>-|TRBV7-9|-|TRBJ1-5
TGTGCCAGCAGCCTATCTAATCAGCCCCAGCATTTT
CASSLSNQPQHF
>-|TRBV6-4|-|TRBJ2-1
TGTGCCCACCCGGGGGAGAAGCGCCCCTACAATGAGCAGTTCTTC
CAHPGEKRPYNEQFF
>-|TRBV9|-|TRBJ1-2
TGTGCCAGCAGCGGAGCTGGAGGGACGGGATATGGCTGCACCTTC
CASSGAGGTGYGCTF
>-|TRBV7-9|TRBD1|TRBJ1-2
TGTGCCAGCAGCTCCGGACATTCGGGACAGGGCCCAGTTAGCTATGGCTACACCTTC
CASSSGHSGQGPVSYGYTF
>-|TRBV2|TRBD2|TRBJ2-3
TGTGCCAGCAGCGAAGCTCCTAGCGGGCCGAGCACAGATACGCAGTATTTT
CASSEAPSGPSTDTQYF
>once|TRBV27|TRBD1|TRBJ2-7
TGTGCCAGCAGCAACAGAAGGGGGCGGTTGACCTACGAGCAGTACTTC
CASSNRRGRLTYEQYF
>-|TRBV6-4|TRBD1|TRBJ1-6
TGTGCCAGCAGTCGGGACAGTTCAAATTCACCCCTCCACTTT
CASSRDSSNSPLHF
>-|TRBV5-1|TRBD1|TRBJ1-2
TGCGCCAGCAGCTTGGACAACAGGGGTTTGAATCTACGAGCTAACTATGGCTACACCTTC
CASSLDNRGLNLRANYGYTF
>-|TRBV20-1|-|TRBJ2-2
TGCGGAGGGAGGAACACCGGGGAGCTGTTTTTT
CGGRNTGELFF
>-|TRBV2|-|TRBJ1-1
TGTGCCAGCAGGGGGGGGACTTTGACTGAAGCTTTCTTT
CASRGGTLTEAFF
>-|TRBV13|TRBD1|TRBJ2-7
TGTGCCAGCAGCATTTCAGGGGGTACCCCCTACGAGCAGTACTTC
CASSISGGTPYEQYF